This T cell receptor beta chain was profiled in a study of T cells in Graves' hyperthyroidism and ophthalmopathy. Only a few counts were recorded for this clonotype. The source material, RNA transcripts, was used to amplify TCR beta CDR3 regions. The primer set for the first-round RT-PCR of the TCR CDR3 was HTBI. TCRdb passed the multiplex PCR reads through MiXCR, listing each CDR3 protein once. This table holds about 700,000 distinct CDR3 sequences, 12% to 15% found once. The material sequenced was blood. The clonotype comes from a woman aged 18-29 years with Graves' hyperthyroidism.

The CDR3 sequence: CSANYDRHYEQYF. CDR3 in DNA: TGCAGTGCTAACTACGACAGACATTACGAGCAGTACTTC. J is TRBJ2-7 and V is TRBV20-1, with D tentatively TRBD1 (5 bases). V shed 4 bases and J shed 4 bases, with 14 bases lying between them. This CDR3 contains 13 residues. Germline CDR1 reads DFQATT; CDR2 reads SNEGSKA (reference sequence).